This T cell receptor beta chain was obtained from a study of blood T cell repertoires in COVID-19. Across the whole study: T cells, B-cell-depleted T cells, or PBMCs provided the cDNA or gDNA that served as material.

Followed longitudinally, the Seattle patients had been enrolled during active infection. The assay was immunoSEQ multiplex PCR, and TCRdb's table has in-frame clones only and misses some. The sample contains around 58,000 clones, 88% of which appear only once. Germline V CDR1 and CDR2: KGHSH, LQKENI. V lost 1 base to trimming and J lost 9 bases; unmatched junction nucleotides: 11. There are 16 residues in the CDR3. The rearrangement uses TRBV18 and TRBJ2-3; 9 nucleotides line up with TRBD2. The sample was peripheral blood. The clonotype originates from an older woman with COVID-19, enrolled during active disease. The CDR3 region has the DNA TGTGCCAGCTCACCACTGGTAGCGGGAGCACAGGGCACGCAGTATTTT. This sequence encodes CASSPLVAGAQGTQYF.